These T cell receptor beta chains were read from a single sample in a study of T cells in Graves' hyperthyroidism and ophthalmopathy. TCRdb itself ran the multiplex PCR reads through MiXCR, one entry per CDR3 protein. The sample records about 400,000 distinct CDR3 sequences, around a sixth being singletons. Sequencing was carried out using blood. These receptors came from a woman under 30 with Graves' hyperthyroidism. The CDR3 runs from the conserved cysteine through the conserved F or W. A D gene is named only where the DNA matches it firmly. Not every row has a clone size; where given, it reads once, few, many or a size class.

j_call	d_call	v_call	clone_size	cdr3_nt	cdr3_aa
TRBJ2-5	.	TRBV7-3	many	TGTGCCAGCAGCTCTGGACTGGGCGGGAAGTTGGAGACCCAGTACTTC	CASSSGLGGKLETQYF
TRBJ2-1	.	TRBV3-1	.	TGTGCCAGCAGCTCCACGACTAGGAGCAATGAGCAGTTCTTC	CASSSTTRSNEQFF
TRBJ1-1	TRBD1	TRBV24-1	.	TGTGCCACCAGTGGGGACAGGGGGGGCGCTTCTGAAGCTTTCTTT	CATSGDRGGASEAFF
TRBJ1-2	.	TRBV20-1	many	TGCAGTGCTAGAATTTCCCCTGGGGCCCGGAAAAAAGGAGGCTACACCTTC	CSARISPGARKKGGYTF
TRBJ1-6	.	TRBV2	many	TGTGCCAGCAGTGATAAGGGTCAGTGGAGCTCCTATAATTCACCCCTCCACTTT	CASSDKGQWSSYNSPLHF
TRBJ2-7	.	TRBV5-1	many	TGCGCCAGCAGCTGGACTACCGGGTCCTACGAGCAGTACTTC	CASSWTTGSYEQYF
TRBJ2-4	.	TRBV11-3	.	TGTGCCAGCAGCGGAGGAGCCAAAAACATTCAGTACTTC	CASSGGAKNIQYF
TRBJ2-1	.	TRBV18	many	TGTGCCAGCTCACTCCCCCTAGGAACGAACAATGAGCAGTTCTTC	CASSLPLGTNNEQFF
TRBJ2-1	TRBD1	TRBV4-1	few	TGCGCCAGCAGCCAAGATAGGGGACAGACCTACAATGAGCAGTTCTTC	CASSQDRGQTYNEQFF
TRBJ1-2	.	TRBV4-1	many	TGCGCCAGCAGCCATGGGGACGGAGCTAACTATGGCTACACCTTC	CASSHGDGANYGYTF